One and the same sample provided the 12 T cell receptor beta chains below, sequenced in a study of blood T cell repertoires in COVID-19. The table came from immunoSEQ multiplex PCR; TCRdb's copy has only in-frame clones and leaves some out. The table records approximately 10,000 clones, around nine tenths of them present only once. The sample consisted of peripheral blood. The source of these receptors is a woman aged 55-75 years with active COVID-19.

The chain couples TRBV11-2 to TRBJ2-5, with TRBD1 matching over 8 bases. Germline V gene lookup returns CDR1 SGHAT and CDR2 FQNNGV. This CDR3 contains 14 residues. V was clipped by 6 bases and J by 5 bases; unmatched bases: 8. The CDR3 reads CASSSSWDRETQYF. In DNA, the CDR3 is TGTGCCAGCAGTTCGTCCTGGGACAGGGAGACCCAGTACTTC.

The chain has TRBV7-6 and TRBJ1-6; 7 bases are a match to TRBD1. Trimming removed 7 bases from V and 10 bases from J; junction bases left unmatched: 13. Germline V lookup: CDR1 SGHVS, CDR2 FNYEAQ. The CDR3 totals 15 residues. CDR3 DNA: TGTGCCAGCACCCCCTCAGGACAGGTCGCATCACCCCTCCACTTT. Its translation: CASTPSGQVASPLHF. Supplemented by reference TRBV7-6 and TRBJ1-6, the full variable domain reads GAGVSQSPRYKVTKRGQDVALRCDPISGHVSLYWYRQALGQGPEFLTYFNYEAQQDKSGLPNDRFSAERPEGSISTLTIQRTEQRDSAMYRCASTPSGQVASPLHFGNGTRLTVT.

This CDR3 is CATRPGRTQNPRGWLRYEQYV. The CDR3 coding sequence is TGTGCCACCCGCCCGGGCAGGACACAAAACCCGCGGGGTTGGCTTCGCTACGAGCAGTACGTC. The chain carries TRBV2 and TRBJ2-7, with D tentatively TRBD2 (6 bases). From germline, CDR1 is SNHLY and CDR2 FYNNEI. This CDR3 contains 21 residues. Trimming shortened V by 10 bases and J by 3 bases, and 40 bases separated the two germline ends.

The chain combines TRBV13 with TRBJ2-2, with a tentative D call TRBD2 (5 bases). Germline loops: CDR1 PRHDT, CDR2 FYEKMQ (reference sequence). CDR3 length: 16 residues. V was shortened by 2 bases and J by 6 bases, with 16 bases between the two germline ends. CDR3 loop: CASSLKTASFSGELFF. The CDR3, as DNA: TGTGCCAGCAGCTTAAAAACGGCTAGCTTCTCCGGGGAGCTGTTTTTT.

This clone has only one observation. The CDR3 loop is CASSSTGDRDANYGYTF. In DNA form, the CDR3 reads TGTGCCAGCAGCTCCACCGGCGACAGGGACGCTAACTATGGCTACACCTTC. The rearrangement links TRBV13 to TRBJ1-2; 7 bases line up with TRBD1. Germline trimming cut 4 bases from V and 0 bases from J; bases unmatched to any gene: 11. There are 17 residues in the CDR3. Germline lookup yields CDR1 PRHDT and CDR2 FYEKMQ (reference sequence).

The J gene is TRBJ1-6, the V gene TRBV6-5, with D perhaps matching TRBD1 (5 bases). CDR1 and CDR2 (germline): MNHEY, SVGAGI. The ends were cut back, 6 bases at V and 7 bases at J, with 13 bases in the middle. CDR3 size: 14 residues. Here the CDR3 DNA reads TGTGCCAGCAGGGAGGGGTCGGGCAATTCACCCCTCCACTTT. It encodes CASREGSGNSPLHF.

The rearrangement uses TRBV30 and TRBJ1-2; D unclear. Trimming took off 3 bases at V and 3 bases at J, with 8 bases between the two ends. The CDR3 totals 12 residues. Germline CDR1 GTSNPN, CDR2 SVGIG (reference sequence). CDR3 coding DNA: TGTGCCTGGAGGGAAGAGGACTATGGCTACACCTTC. This codes for CAWREEDYGYTF.

J is TRBJ2-3 and V is TRBV5-1; 11 nucleotides align to TRBD2. Per the germline V gene, CDR1 is SGHRS and CDR2 is YFSETQ. J lost 3 bases, V lost 2 bases, and 5 bases had no gene match. CDR3 length: 16 amino acids. The CDR3 DNA is TGCGCCAGCAGCTTACCTACTAGCGGGAGTACAGATACGCAGTATTTT. Protein sequence: CASSLPTSGSTDTQYF.

This rearrangement joins TRBV3-1 (or the pseudogene TRBV3-2) to TRBJ1-3, with D perhaps matching TRBD1 (5 bases). V lost 5 bases to trimming and J lost 0 bases, with 8 bases between them. Germline V gene data show CDR1 as LGHDT and CDR2 as YNNKEL (reference sequence). CDR3 length equals 14 residues. The CDR3 sequence is CASSVGPSGNTIYF. The CDR3 DNA sequence: TGTGCCAGCAGCGTGGGGCCCTCTGGAAACACCATATATTTT.

The V gene is TRBV9, the J gene TRBJ1-6; D remains unclear. The CDR3 has 21 residues. Germline V CDR1 and CDR2: SGDLS, YYNGEE. V dropped 0 bases and J dropped 0 bases, with 22 bases sitting between them. CDR3 bases: TGTGCCAGCAGCGTAGCGGCAGGCCTCCCCTGGTTGAGCTCCTATAATTCACCCCTCCACTTT. It is translated as CASSVAAGLPWLSSYNSPLHF.

The V gene is TRBV7-9, the J gene TRBJ2-3, with unresolved D. V was pared by 3 bases and J by 1 base, with 5 bases between. The germline gives CDR1 SEHNR, CDR2 FQNEAQ (reference sequence). CDR3 length: 13 amino acids. For the CDR3, the DNA is TGTGCCAGCAGCTTTGGGCGCACAGATACGCAGTATTTT. Translating gives CASSFGRTDTQYF.

The J gene is TRBJ1-5, the V gene TRBV5-1; D remains ambiguous. The CDR3 totals 13 residues. V was trimmed by 0 bases and J by 5 bases, leaving 6 bases between them. Germline assignment: CDR1 SGHRS and CDR2 YFSETQ. The CDR3 loop is CASSLGVDQPQHF. CDR3 DNA: TGCGCCAGCAGCTTGGGAGTAGATCAGCCCCAGCATTTT.